The 10 T cell receptor beta chains listed next were all sequenced from one sample in a study of T cell repertoires in cytomegalovirus infection. Using its own MiXCR run on the reads, TCRdb lists one record per CDR3 protein. The sample shows 450,000 to 650,000 distinct CDR3 sequences, over 35% of them seen only once. Which antigens these TCRs recognize remains unknown. The material was cultured PBMCs, obtained from culture after CMV antigen stimulation. The receptors were gathered from a human donor in good health (CMV status not recorded). Some clones in this sample may be carry-over from other donors' samples.

The V call is TRBV11-3, the J call TRBJ2-2; TRBD2 might be the D (7 bases). Germline CDR1 and CDR2: SGHNT and YENEEA. The CDR3 covers 16 residues. V was clipped by 4 bases and J by 0 bases, with 12 bases between them. Written as DNA, the CDR3 is TGTGCCAGCAGCTCGGGGGGCCTCGCGAACACCGGGGAGCTGTTTTTT. It codes for CASSSGGLANTGELFF.

The chain couples TRBV7-6 to TRBJ2-5; D is uncertain. V gave up 0 bases and J gave up 2 bases, with 7 bases separating them. Germline assignment: CDR1 SGHVS and CDR2 FNYEAQ. CDR3 length equals 14 residues. For the CDR3, the DNA is TGTGCCAGCAGCTTAGCTCCCTATCAAGAGACCCAGTACTTC. The encoded protein is CASSLAPYQETQYF.

This clonotype was detected only a few times. The genes are TRBV2 and TRBJ2-1; 16 bases match TRBD2. The CDR3 covers 18 residues. The ends lost 3 bases at V and 3 bases at J; junction bases unmatched: 5. Germline V CDR1 and CDR2: SNHLY, FYNNEI. CDR3 bases: TGTGCCAGCAGTGAGGGACTAGCGGGGGGGAAAATCTACAATGAGCAGTTCTTC. Protein: CASSEGLAGGKIYNEQFF.

This clonotype was recorded a few times. A junction end diverges from the germline sequence, so it may reflect a read error. This sequence joins TRBV7-8 and TRBJ1-2; no clear D gene. CDR3 length equals 13 residues. Per the germline V gene, CDR1 is SGHVS and CDR2 is FQNEAQ. Here the CDR3 DNA reads TGTGCCAGCAGCCTAGCGTCTAACTATGGCTACACCTTC. It yields the protein CASSLASNYGYTF.

This clonotype has ten or more counts. The chain is built from TRBV7-2 and TRBJ2-5; D not resolved. The length of the CDR3 is 11 residues. Germline V CDR1 and CDR2: SGHTA, FQGNSA. Deletions cut 1 base from V and 6 bases from J, with 3 bases between. CDR3 nucleotide sequence: TGTGCCAGCAGCTTAGGACAGACCCAGTACTTC. It yields the protein CASSLGQTQYF. The whole variable domain, filled in from reference TRBV7-2 and TRBJ2-5, reads GAGVSQSPSNKVTEKGKDVELRCDPISGHTALYWYRQSLGQGLEFLIYFQGNSAPDKSGLPSDRFSAERTGGSVSTLTIQRTQQEDSAVYLCASSLGQTQYFGPGTRLLVL.

This sequence joins TRBV4-3 and TRBJ2-7; the D is unclear. There are 15 residues in the CDR3. With 2 bases removed from V and 1 base from J, the gap between germline ends came to 12 bases. Germline V gene lookup returns CDR1 LGHNA and CDR2 YSLEER. CDR3 sequence reads: CASSQLPTESYEQYF. CDR3 DNA sequence: TGCGCCAGCAGCCAACTTCCCACAGAATCCTACGAGCAGTACTTC.

This clonotype has ten or more counts. The junction and the germline gene differ at one end; a read error may be behind it. The rearrangement uses TRBV7-2 and TRBJ2-7, with D possibly called TRBD1 or TRBD2 (5 bases each). This CDR3 has 15 amino acids. Looked up from germline, CDR1 is SGHTA and CDR2 is FQGNSA. The CDR3 sequence: CASSSGTDPSFEQYF. CDR3 nucleotides: TGTGCCAGCAGCTCCGGGACGGACCCGTCCTTCGAGCAGTACTTC.

The chain joins TRBV28 to TRBJ2-3; TRBD2 is a possible D gene (7 bases). Per the germline V gene, CDR1 is MDHEN and CDR2 is SYDVKM. The CDR3 contains 16 residues. V lost 7 bases and J 1 base, leaving 18 bases between the germline ends. The chain's CDR3 is CASIEGGGGRTDTQYF. Here the CDR3 DNA reads TGTGCCAGCATCGAGGGGGGGGGGGGACGCACAGATACGCAGTATTTT.

The chain uses TRBV4-1 and TRBJ2-3, with D perhaps TRBD2 (5 bases). The CDR3 is 15 amino acids. Between the trimmed V and J ends, which lost 3 bases and 7 bases, there was a span of 17 bases. CDR1 MGHRA and CDR2 YSYEKL come from the germline V gene. Here the CDR3 DNA reads TGCGCCAGCAGCCAGTTCGGGGTCGCGACGAATACGCAGTATTTT. Translating it yields CASSQFGVATNTQYF.

This clonotype was found a few times. This chain connects TRBV7-2 to TRBJ2-7, with 7 bases identical to TRBD2. V lost 7 bases to trimming and J lost 3 bases; unmatched junction nucleotides: 9. Germline CDR1 SGHTA, CDR2 FQGNSA. This CDR3 comprises 14 residues. The CDR3 DNA reads as TGTGCCAGCAATGGGGGGGGGAAGATCTACGAGCAGTACTTC. Residues: CASNGGGKIYEQYF.